What follows is one TCR beta chain and its context. Antigen unknown. These data originate in a study of esophageal squamous cell carcinoma under preoperative chemotherapy. At the level of the study: Both tumor-infiltrating lymphocytes and peripheral blood T cells were profiled. Study observations and caveats: Tumor-infiltrating lymphocytes showed no significant post-chemotherapy TCR diversity increase, unlike peripheral T cells. Post-treatment tumor-infiltrating lymphocytes appeared partly derived from peripheral T cells migrating into the tumor.

Described time point: after preoperative PTX-NDP chemotherapy. Patients received paclitaxel-nedaplatin as preoperative chemotherapy before surgery. V lost 3 bases to trimming and J lost 0 bases, with 7 bases between them. The CDR3 extends over 14 amino acids. Per germline, CDR1 MGHDK and CDR2 SYGVNS. Each CDR3 protein is one row after TCRdb ran MiXCR on the PCR reads. The sample holds roughly 10,000 distinct CDR3 sequences, 63% seen once. The chain links TRBV25-1 to TRBJ2-3; D remains ambiguous. Sampling was performed from a patient given preoperative chemotherapy. This receptor was identified in a human donor with esophageal squamous cell carcinoma. The donor label of this sample is uncertain. The CDR3 here is CASSERTSTDTQYF. The CDR3, as DNA: TGTGCCAGCAGTGAGAGGACCAGCACAGATACGCAGTATTTT. The full variable domain, completed using reference TRBV25-1 and TRBJ2-3, is EADIYQTPRYLVIGTGKKITLECSQTMGHDKMYWYQQDPGMELHLIHYSYGVNSTEKGDLSSESTVSRIRTEHFPLTLESARPSHTSQYLCASSERTSTDTQYFGPGTRLTVL.